Here is one T cell receptor beta chain with its context. The antigen remains unidentified. Next came a second PCR, run for about 6 to 11 cycles, which used a sample-barcoded 5' primer along with a J-beta primer mix. TCRdb re-derived calls from the 5' RACE reads in MiXCR, one entry per CDR3 protein. The sample shows roughly 1,500,000 distinct CDR3 sequences, around 35% of them seen only once. This CDR3 has 15 residues. Trimming pared 3 bases from V and 1 base from J, leaving 13 bases between. The germline V gene has CDR1 SGHRS and CDR2 YFSETQ. Ranging in age from about 6 to 90, the donors were healthy Caucasian individuals from Russia. The draw of peripheral blood yielded 8.5 to 10 milliliters from each donor. The data belong to a study of blood T cells in healthy people across ages. The study, taken as a whole, reports: Donor CMV infection status was unknown, possibly confounding age-related changes in expanded clonotypes. Any conclusive comparison of naive versus antigen-experienced cells was prevented by using unsorted PBMCs.

The chain joins TRBV5-1 to TRBJ2-5; possibly TRBD1 or TRBD2 for D (5 bases each). This receptor was taken from a woman in her thirties in good health. Sequenced material: blood. The CDR3 sequence: CASSSMRGSQETQYF. CDR3 bases: TGCGCCAGCAGCTCGATGAGGGGCTCCCAAGAGACCCAGTACTTC.